This T cell receptor (beta chain) originates from a study of chemoradiotherapy in HPV16-positive cancers. The assay was immunoSEQ multiplex PCR, and TCRdb's table has in-frame clones only and misses some. The sample has around 30,000 clones; over 80% are singletons. The study, taken as a whole, reports: Better recurrence-free survival went with HPV-responsive T-cell expansion in HPV16-positive patients. HPV-specific T cells were functionally defined from only a couple of HPV16-positive patients.

To note about this clone: Its antigen is unidentified.

V lost 4 bases, J lost 7 bases, and 15 bases lay in between. From germline, CDR1 is SGHRS and CDR2 YFSETQ. This CDR3 is built from 13 residues. The source was blood, collected from a patient who underwent chemoradiotherapy. The clonotype was recovered from a human donor with HPV-associated anogenital cancer. The chain carries TRBV5-1 and TRBJ2-7; D may be TRBD2 (6 bases). CDR3 DNA sequence: TGCGCCAGCAGCCCAATGGGGGGAGAAGAGCAGTACTTC. Translated, it gives CASSPMGGEEQYF. Complete variable domain (other parts from reference TRBV5-1 and TRBJ2-7): KAGVTQTPRYLIKTRGQQVTLSCSPISGHRSVSWYQQTPGQGLQFLFEYFSETQRNKGNFPGRFSGRQFSNSRSEMNVSTLELGDSALYLCASSPMGGEEQYFGPGTRLTVT.